This T cell receptor beta chain stems from a study of cytomegalovirus exposure and HLA in healthy donors. Study results and caveats: The listing of roughly 160 TCR beta chains classed them as cytomegalovirus-associated. Apart from CMV serostatus, no immune exposure information was available.

A note on this clone: The antigen is unknown.

Primers included in the PCR were 60 Vbeta and 13 Jbeta primers. Measured with immunoSEQ multiplex PCR; TCRdb has only the in-frame clones, and not every one. This sample has approximately 190,000 clones, with around 87% found just once. V lost 0 bases, J lost 11 bases, and 7 bases lay in between. The germline V gene encodes CDR1 ENHRY and CDR2 SYGVKD. This CDR3 is built from 11 residues. The sequence derives from a man younger than 45 in good health and CMV-seronegative. This rearrangement joins TRBV10-3 to TRBJ1-1; the D is unclear. Material for sequencing was PBMCs. In nucleotides, the CDR3 is TGTGCCATCAGTGAGTCCCTTGTGGCTTTCTTT. Translating it yields CAISESLVAFF.